This entry lists 9 T cell receptor beta chains sequenced from one sample in a study of blood T cell repertoires in COVID-19. TCRdb keeps only in-frame clones here, not all; method: immunoSEQ multiplex PCR. The sample consists of hundreds of thousands of clones, around 89% of them appearing once. Sequenced: PBMCs or T cells enriched from blood (not recorded which). The origin of the receptors is a man in his forties who had recovered from COVID-19.

The DNA for the CDR3 is TGTGCCAGCAGTTTAGCAGGGCCTTCTTATAATTCACCCCTCCACTTT. It specifies CASSLAGPSYNSPLHF. The chain is built from TRBV27 and TRBJ1-6; D perhaps matches TRBD1 (5 bases). CDR3 length: 16 amino acids. Germline CDR1 and CDR2: MNHEY and SMNVEV (reference sequence). V lost 2 bases, J lost 4 bases, and 12 bases lay in between.

This rearrangement joins TRBV5-4 to TRBJ2-7; 10 positions agree with TRBD1. The CDR3 contains 18 residues. Germline V gene sequence: CDR1 SGHNT, CDR2 YYREEE (reference sequence). V was pared by 0 bases and J by 1 base, with 10 bases of the junction left unmatched. The CDR3 region is CASSLANLDRGRSYEQYF. In nucleotides, the CDR3 is TGTGCCAGCAGCTTGGCCAATTTGGACAGGGGGAGATCCTACGAGCAGTACTTC. Variable domain in full (rest from reference TRBV5-4 and TRBJ2-7): ETGVTQSPTHLIKTRGQQVTLRCSSQSGHNTVSWYQQALGQGPQFIFQYYREEENGRGNFPPRFSGLQFPNYSSELNVNALELDDSALYLCASSLANLDRGRSYEQYFGPGTRLTVT.

The rearrangement joins TRBV28 to TRBJ2-1, with D hard to call. This CDR3 has 13 amino acids. Germline CDR1 is MDHEN and CDR2 is SYDVKM. Trimming removed 9 bases from V and 0 bases from J, with 9 bases in between. DNA of the CDR3: TGTGCCAGTACAACCGTCTCCTACAATGAGCAGTTCTTC. Translation: CASTTVSYNEQFF.

V usage is TRBV7-9 and J usage is TRBJ1-3; D is undetermined. The V and J ends lost 2 bases and 0 bases respectively, with 8 bases between them. Per germline, CDR1 SEHNR and CDR2 FQNEAQ (reference sequence). CDR3 length equals 15 residues. In DNA form, the CDR3 reads TGTGCCAGCAGCTTAATCGGTAGCTCTGGAAACACCATATATTTT. Translation gives CASSLIGSSGNTIYF.

The J gene is TRBJ1-1, the V gene TRBV11-2; D uncertain. Germline V lookup: CDR1 SGHAT, CDR2 FQNNGV. This CDR3 is 15 amino acids long. V was pared by 1 base and J by 1 base, with 10 bases between. The CDR3 DNA sequence: TGTGCCAGCAGCTTAGGTTTTCTAAGGAACACTGAAGCTTTCTTT. Protein sequence: CASSLGFLRNTEAFF.

The gene calls are TRBV12-3 or TRBV12-4 and TRBJ2-7, with 9 bases matching TRBD1. After removal of 5 bases from V and 9 bases from J, the junction contained 5 bases not matched to a gene. The CDR3 loop spans 12 amino acids. CDR3 sequence: CASSGDREVQYF. The CDR3 DNA sequence: TGTGCCAGCAGTGGGGACAGGGAGGTGCAGTACTTC.

The rearrangement joins TRBV5-1 to TRBJ1-2, with a possible D match to TRBD1 (5 bases). The ends were cut back, 0 bases at V and 4 bases at J, with 10 bases in the middle. The CDR3 is 14 residues long. Per germline, CDR1 SGHRS and CDR2 YFSETQ. The CDR3 region is CASSLEGISYGYTF. The DNA for the CDR3 is TGCGCCAGCAGCTTGGAGGGGATCAGCTATGGCTACACCTTC.

The chain has TRBV6-2 or TRBV6-3 and TRBJ1-1, with a tentative D call TRBD1 (5 bases). CDR1 and CDR2 (germline): MNHEY, SVGEGT. V dropped 0 bases and J dropped 5 bases, with 13 bases sitting between them. This CDR3 contains 15 residues. Here the CDR3 DNA reads TGTGCCAGCAGTTACTCGAGTCAGGGAAGGACTGAAGCTTTCTTT. It encodes CASSYSSQGRTEAFF.

A few counts support this clone. The CDR3 DNA reads TGCGCCAGCAGCCTGAGAGACGGGTCTAGTGGGGCCAAAAACATTCAGTACTTC. As protein: CASSLRDGSSGAKNIQYF. V is TRBV4-1 and J is TRBJ2-4; D is undetermined. The germline CDR1 and CDR2 sequences are MGHRA and YSYEKL. V lost 4 bases to trimming and J lost 1 base, with 20 bases between them. This CDR3 has 18 amino acids.